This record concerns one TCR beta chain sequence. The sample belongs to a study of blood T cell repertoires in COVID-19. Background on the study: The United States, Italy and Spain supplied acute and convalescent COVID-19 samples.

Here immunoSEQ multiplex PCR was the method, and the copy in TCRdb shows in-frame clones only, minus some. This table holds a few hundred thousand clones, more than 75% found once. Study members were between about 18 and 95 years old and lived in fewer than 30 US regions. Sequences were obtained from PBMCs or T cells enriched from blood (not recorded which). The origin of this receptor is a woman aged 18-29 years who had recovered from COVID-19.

CDR3 sequence reads: CSASGGAWQFF. The CDR3 bases are TGCAGTGCCAGCGGGGGGGCTTGGCAGTTCTTC. J is TRBJ2-1 and V is TRBV20-1; 10 bases agree with TRBD2. J lost 12 bases, V lost 6 bases, and 5 bases had no gene match. This CDR3 is 11 amino acids long. Germline lookup yields CDR1 DFQATT and CDR2 SNEGSKA (reference sequence).